The 26 T cell receptor beta chains listed next were all sequenced from one sample in a study of cytomegalovirus exposure and HLA in healthy donors. 13 Jbeta primers and 60 Vbeta primers were used for the PCR. Measured with immunoSEQ multiplex PCR; TCRdb has only the in-frame clones, and not every one. The sample table includes fewer than 150,000 clones. The sequencing input was PBMCs. All receptors come from a man aged 40-49 years in good health and CMV-seronegative.

The CDR3 DNA sequence: TGTGCCAGCAGTCCCACAGGGTATGGCTACACCTTC. Encoded protein: CASSPTGYGYTF. This chain uses TRBV28 with TRBJ1-2; D is perhaps TRBD1 (6 bases). Trimming removed 5 bases at V and 5 bases at J, with 9 bases between. Per germline, CDR1 MDHEN and CDR2 SYDVKM. The CDR3 covers 12 residues.

The chain joins TRBV20-1 to TRBJ1-4; D unclear. The CDR3 consists of 11 residues. Germline V gene data show CDR1 as DFQATT and CDR2 as SNEGSKA (reference sequence). V was clipped by 3 bases and J by 7 bases, with 6 bases between them. CDR3 in amino acids: CSASFSEKLFF. The CDR3 DNA follows: TGCAGTGCTAGTTTTAGTGAAAAACTGTTTTTT.

The gene calls are TRBV5-4 and TRBJ1-1; D perhaps matches TRBD1 (5 bases). Trimming removed 0 bases from V and 4 bases from J, with 16 bases in between. CDR3 length equals 16 residues. CDR1 SGHNT and CDR2 YYREEE come from the germline V gene (reference sequence). The CDR3 nucleotides read TGTGCCAGCAGCTTGGGGCGGGGCGGAGGGGTCACTGAAGCTTTCTTT. This translates into CASSLGRGGGVTEAFF.

This chain joins TRBV2 and TRBJ2-1; D might be TRBD2 (5 bases). The germline V gene has CDR1 SNHLY and CDR2 FYNNEI. V lost 7 bases and J lost 0, with 10 bases in between. The CDR3 extends over 14 amino acids. CDR3 protein: CASKGVRSYNEQFF. In DNA form, the CDR3 reads TGTGCCAGCAAGGGAGTCCGCTCCTACAATGAGCAGTTCTTC.

The chain carries TRBV7-8 and TRBJ1-2; 9 nucleotides align to TRBD1. V lost 5 bases and J lost 3; bases outside the gene matches: 4. Per the germline V gene, CDR1 is SGHVS and CDR2 is FQNEAQ. This CDR3 is built from 14 residues. CDR3 sequence (DNA): TGTGCCAGCAGCGCCGACAGGGGGGACTATGGCTACACCTTC. The encoded protein is CASSADRGDYGYTF. Supplemented by reference TRBV7-8 and TRBJ1-2, the full variable domain reads GAGVSQSPRYKVAKRGQDVALRCDPISGHVSLFWYQQALGQGPEFLTYFQNEAQLDKSGLPSDRFFAERPEGSVSTLKIQRTQQEDSAVYLCASSADRGDYGYTFGSGTRLTVV.

The chain is built from TRBV6-1 and TRBJ1-1, with D possibly being TRBD1 (6 bases). Germline CDR1 and CDR2: MNHNS and SASEGT. V gave up 0 bases and J gave up 10 bases, with 15 bases separating them. CDR3 size: 14 residues. This chain's CDR3 is CASSEAVKVRGAFF. The CDR3 nucleotides read TGTGCCAGCAGTGAAGCGGTGAAGGTCAGGGGAGCTTTCTTT.

The V call is TRBV7-2, the J call TRBJ1-6; D is ambiguous. Between the trimmed V and J ends, which lost 5 bases and 4 bases, there was a span of 3 bases. The CDR3 sequence is 12 residues long. The germline gives CDR1 SGHTA, CDR2 FQGNSA. The CDR3 is CASSPYNSPLHF. CDR3 sequence (DNA): TGTGCCAGCAGCCCGTATAATTCACCCCTCCACTTT.

The chain couples TRBV6-5 to TRBJ1-2; maybe TRBD1 (5 bases). The germline V gene encodes CDR1 MNHEY and CDR2 SVGAGI. The CDR3 is made up of 14 amino acids. Trimming cost V 4 bases and J 6 bases, with 15 bases left between them. CDR3 sequence (DNA): TGTGCCAGCAGTTCCCCCCGCAGGGATCATGGCTACACCTTC. This sequence encodes CASSSPRRDHGYTF.

This chain joins TRBV11-2 and TRBJ2-7; 8 bases align to TRBD1. Germline trimming cut 6 bases from V and 6 bases from J; bases unmatched to any gene: 13. Germline CDR1 SGHAT, CDR2 FQNNGV. The CDR3 extends over 15 amino acids. The CDR3 nucleotides read TGTGCCAGCAGGGCCGTACAGGGGGGTCGGGGCGAGCAGTACTTC. Its protein is CASRAVQGGRGEQYF.

This chain links TRBV5-1 with TRBJ2-1; 10 bases map to TRBD2. This CDR3 region has 20 residues. The V gene's germline CDR1 is SGHRS and CDR2 YFSETQ. V shed 1 base and J 0 bases; nucleotides not matched to a gene: 13. CDR3 amino acids: CASSLPQSAGGLSSYNEQFF. CDR3 coding DNA: TGCGCCAGCAGCTTGCCTCAATCAGCGGGGGGGTTGAGCTCCTACAATGAGCAGTTCTTC.

V is TRBV5-6 and J is TRBJ1-6; D possibly corresponds to TRBD1 (6 bases). The V end was cut by 4 bases, the J end by 6 bases, with 17 bases between. This CDR3 is 16 amino acids long. CDR1 and CDR2 from the germline V gene are SGHDT and YYEEEE. The CDR3 loop reads CASSAQRGSLNSPLHF. The CDR3 region has the DNA TGTGCCAGCAGCGCCCAGAGGGGGAGTCTTAATTCACCCCTCCACTTT.

The chain carries TRBV2 and TRBJ1-2; D gene uncertain. Germline-derived CDR1 and CDR2 are SNHLY and FYNNEI. The CDR3 extends over 16 amino acids. V gave up 6 bases and J gave up 0 bases, with 17 bases separating them. CDR3 residues: CASRALPLASNYGYTF. DNA for the CDR3: TGTGCCAGCAGGGCCCTCCCTCTAGCCTCTAACTATGGCTACACCTTC.

The CDR3, as DNA: TGTGCCAGCAGTGTATTGACAGAGAACTATGGCTACACCTTC. Protein: CASSVLTENYGYTF. The rearrangement joins TRBV28 to TRBJ1-2; tentative D call: TRBD1 (5 bases). Trimming removed 5 bases from V and 2 bases from J, with 12 bases in between. Germline-derived CDR1 and CDR2 are MDHEN and SYDVKM. This CDR3 comprises 14 residues.

The chain links TRBV5-5 to TRBJ2-7, with D possibly matching TRBD2 (7 bases). CDR1 and CDR2 from the germline V gene are SGHKS and YYEKEE (reference sequence). CDR3 length: 14 residues. V gave up 5 bases and J gave up 3 bases, with 15 bases separating them. Written as DNA, the CDR3 is TGTGCCAGCAGGATGACAGCGGGACACTACGAGCAGTACTTC. This gives the protein CASRMTAGHYEQYF.

This chain uses TRBV9 with TRBJ1-1; no reliable D call. This CDR3 contains 13 residues. Trimming took 3 bases from V and 1 from J, leaving 7 bases between them. Per germline, CDR1 SGDLS and CDR2 YYNGEE. The CDR3 region has the DNA TGTGCCAGCAGCGCAGAGGGGAACACTGAAGCTTTCTTT. It is translated as CASSAEGNTEAFF.

Its frequency marks this clone as medium-sized. The chain is built from TRBV7-2 and TRBJ1-4; 8 bases are shared with TRBD1. The CDR3 runs to 17 residues. Looked up from germline, CDR1 is SGHTA and CDR2 is FQGNSA. The J segment lost 6 bases and the V segment lost 4 bases, leaving 13 bases of the junction unmatched. This CDR3 is CASSSRYNRGWDEKLFF. The CDR3 DNA sequence: TGTGCCAGCAGCTCCCGCTACAACAGGGGGTGGGATGAAAAACTGTTTTTT.

Comment on this clone: The DNA is left out, because the CDR3 cannot be placed on it with certainty; the CDR3 is given as TCRdb lists it. The chain links TRBV11-1 to TRBJ1-1. The CDR3 extends over 14 residues, inclusive of both ends. The germline CDR1 and CDR2 sequences are SGHAT and FQDESV (reference sequence). CDR3 residues: CASSFDFRGTEAFF.

The chain links TRBV7-2 to TRBJ1-2; maybe TRBD1 (5 bases). With 0 bases removed from V and 2 bases from J, the gap between germline ends came to 7 bases. Germline V lookup: CDR1 SGHTA, CDR2 FQGNSA. The CDR3 runs 14 residues. This chain's CDR3 is CASSLAPGNYGYTF. CDR3 in DNA: TGTGCCAGCAGCTTAGCCCCAGGGAACTATGGCTACACCTTC. The full variable domain, with the rest looked up from reference TRBV7-2 and TRBJ1-2, is GAGVSQSPSNKVTEKGKDVELRCDPISGHTALYWYRQSLGQGLEFLIYFQGNSAPDKSGLPSDRFSAERTGGSVSTLTIQRTQQEDSAVYLCASSLAPGNYGYTFGSGTRLTVV.

V usage is TRBV19 and J usage is TRBJ1-5; TRBD1 is a possible D gene (6 bases). The ends were cut back, 8 bases at V and 0 bases at J, with 23 bases in the middle. The germline gives CDR1 LNHDA, CDR2 SQIVND (reference sequence). The CDR3 extends over 18 amino acids. The DNA of the CDR3 is TGTGCCAGTTCCTCGACCGGACAGTTTTTATATAGCAATCAGCCCCAGCATTTT. Its protein is CASSSTGQFLYSNQPQHF.

V and J are TRBV4-3 and TRBJ2-2; no clear D gene. Germline lookup yields CDR1 LGHNA and CDR2 YSLEER. Trimming took off 4 bases at V and 4 bases at J, with 16 bases between the two ends. There are 16 residues in the CDR3. The CDR3, as DNA: TGCGCCAGCAGCCTCTCATTGGTCCTAACCACCGGGGAGCTGTTTTTT. Translated: CASSLSLVLTTGELFF.

The chain carries TRBV10-3 and TRBJ1-1; 7 nucleotides align to TRBD1. The junction had 1 base not matched to a gene; V was cut back by 3 bases and J by 3 bases. Germline loops: CDR1 ENHRY, CDR2 SYGVKD. The CDR3 has 13 residues. CDR3 residues: CAISDQGDTEAFF. The CDR3 region has the DNA TGTGCCATCAGTGATCAGGGGGACACTGAAGCTTTCTTT.

The V gene is TRBV18, the J gene TRBJ2-7, with D maybe TRBD1 (6 bases). The V and J ends lost 2 bases and 3 bases respectively, with 14 bases between them. CDR3 size: 15 residues. Germline V gives CDR1 KGHSH, CDR2 LQKENI. CDR3 DNA: TGTGCCAGCTCACCAGGGCCAGGGGAATACTACGAGCAGTACTTC. It encodes CASSPGPGEYYEQYF. Filled out from reference TRBV18 and TRBJ2-7, the complete variable domain reads NAGVMQNPRHLVRRRGQEARLRCSPMKGHSHVYWYRQLPEEGLKFMVYLQKENIIDESGMPKERFSAEFPKEGPSILRIQQVVRGDSAAYFCASSPGPGEYYEQYFGPGTRLTVT.

The chain recombines TRBV2 with TRBJ2-2; no definite D call. Trimming removed 5 bases at V and 5 bases at J, with 12 bases between. CDR3 length: 14 residues. Germline values: CDR1 SNHLY, CDR2 FYNNEI. CDR3 protein: CASSYLVRTGELFF. The DNA of the CDR3 is TGTGCCAGCAGTTACCTAGTGAGGACCGGGGAGCTGTTTTTT. Full variable domain (rest looked up from reference TRBV2 and TRBJ2-2): EPEVTQTPSHQVTQMGQEVILRCVPISNHLYFYWYRQILGQKVEFLVSFYNNEISEKSEIFDDQFSVERPDGSNFTLKIRSTKLEDSAMYFCASSYLVRTGELFFGEGSRLTVL.

The chain carries TRBV7-6 and TRBJ2-5, with TRBD2 matching 7 bases. The germline V gene encodes CDR1 SGHVS and CDR2 FNYEAQ. The CDR3 is 14 residues long. After removal of 5 bases from V and 6 bases from J, the junction contained 9 bases not matched to a gene. CDR3 nucleotide sequence: TGTGCCAGCAGCCAAGGTGGGGGAGGGCAGACCCAGTACTTC. Protein product: CASSQGGGGQTQYF.

This chain connects TRBV7-2 to TRBJ2-1, with 8 bases identical to TRBD1. The germline CDR1 and CDR2 sequences are SGHTA and FQGNSA. This CDR3 has 13 amino acids. J was trimmed by 4 bases and V by 5 bases; bases with no gene match: 1. The CDR3 sequence is CASSRDRYNEQFF. The CDR3 DNA is TGTGCCAGCAGCAGGGACAGGTACAATGAGCAGTTCTTC.

This CDR3 reads CASSFPGPEAFF. Here the CDR3 DNA reads TGTGCCAGCAGCTTCCCAGGGCCAGAAGCTTTCTTT. This chain uses TRBV7-9 with TRBJ1-1; a weak D match, TRBD1 (5 bases). Germline V gives CDR1 SEHNR, CDR2 FQNEAQ (reference sequence). The CDR3 is 12 residues long. Trimming took off 3 bases at V and 8 bases at J, with 10 bases between the two ends.